Listed below are T cell receptor beta chains from one sample, sequenced in a study of blood T cell repertoires in COVID-19. Assay used: immunoSEQ multiplex PCR; TCRdb lists only in-frame clones, some missing. The sample comprises around 50,000 clones, over 80% of which are singletons, and around 5.2% rests with the top ten. The sample consisted of peripheral blood. The source of these receptors is a human donor in a cohort sampled during active COVID-19. The CDR3 runs from the conserved cysteine through the conserved F or W. The D gene is left open where the match is weak. The listing skips clone size in some rows; elsewhere it reads once, few, many or a size class.

v_gene	len	j_gene	d_gene	abundance	CDR3nt	CDR3aa
TRBV30	16	TRBJ1-1	.	many	TGTGCCTGGAGTGGCTCTTGGACAGTGATGTCCCCTGAAGCTTTCTTT	CAWSGSWTVMSPEAFF
TRBV2	15	TRBJ2-2	.	.	TGTGCCAGCAGTGGGAGGCGGGTCTCCACCGGGGAGCTGTTTTTT	CASSGRRVSTGELFF
TRBV27	15	TRBJ1-3	.	.	TGTGCCAGCAGCCTGGGGGGGGGACTTGGAAACACCATATATTTT	CASSLGGGLGNTIYF
TRBV5-1	15	TRBJ2-1	.	.	TGCGCCAGCAGCTTTGATACACCCTCCTACAATGAGCAGTTCTTC	CASSFDTPSYNEQFF
TRBV29-1	15	TRBJ1-3	TRBD1	.	TGCAGCGCAAAGACAGGGGCCTTCTCTGGAAACACCATATATTTT	CSAKTGAFSGNTIYF
TRBV5-4	14	TRBJ1-1	.	.	TGTGCCAGCAGCTTATCATCTATGAACACTGAAGCTTTCTTT	CASSLSSMNTEAFF
TRBV6-5	12	TRBJ1-5	.	.	TGTGCCAGCAGTCCCGCAGGCTTAGTGGCGCATTTT	CASSPAGLVAHF
TRBV12-5	13	TRBJ1-1	.	.	TGTGCTAGTGCCAGGAGGGCGGACACTGAAGCTTTCTTT	CASARRADTEAFF
TRBV11-3	13	TRBJ2-7	TRBD1	.	TGTGCCAGCAGCCCCCAGGACAGGGACGAGCAGTACTTC	CASSPQDRDEQYF
TRBV19	14	TRBJ1-1	.	.	TGTGCCAGTAGTCCCCAAGGGGGTCCCACTGAAGCTTTCTTT	CASSPQGGPTEAFF
TRBV9	13	TRBJ2-7	.	once	TGTGCCAGCAGCCCCGACTTCCACTACGAGCAGTACTTC	CASSPDFHYEQYF
TRBV7-2	15	TRBJ2-1	TRBD2	.	TGTGCCAGCAGCTTATCCAGCGGGGGGGCCCTTGAGCAGTTCTTC	CASSLSSGGALEQFF
TRBV10-3	15	TRBJ2-5	.	.	TGTGCCATCAGACCGACTGTGATGGCCTCAGAGACCCAGTACTTC	CAIRPTVMASETQYF
TRBV27	15	TRBJ1-1	.	.	TGTGCCAGCAGTTTATTGGGCCCAATAAACACTGAAGCTTTCTTT	CASSLLGPINTEAFF
TRBV2	15	TRBJ1-6	TRBD1	.	TGTGCCAGCAGCACCGGGACAGCTGCTAATTCACCCCTCCACTTT	CASSTGTAANSPLHF
TRBV11-1	13	TRBJ2-3	.	.	TGTGCCAGCAGCTTCGGAGGGCGTGATACGCAGTATTTT	CASSFGGRDTQYF
TRBV6-5	15	TRBJ1-5	.	.	TGTGCCAGCAGTTACTCGTCGACAGCTAATCAGCCCCAGCATTTT	CASSYSSTANQPQHF
TRBV7-6	18	TRBJ2-7	TRBD1	.	TGTGCCAGCAGCTTAGCGGAGGGGGGACAGGGGGCATCCTACGAGCAGTACTTC	CASSLAEGGQGASYEQYF
TRBV5-6	12	TRBJ1-5	.	.	TGTGCCAGCAGCTTGGACGGTCAGCCCCAGCATTTT	CASSLDGQPQHF
TRBV18	14	TRBJ2-3	.	once	TGTGCCAGCTCACCCTATGACAAGGCAGATACGCAGTATTTT	CASSPYDKADTQYF
TRBV29-1	19	TRBJ2-1	TRBD1	.	TGCAGCGTTGCTAGGGGGCGCCGCTTCGTTCAGAATTCCTACAATGAGCAGTTCTTC	CSVARGRRFVQNSYNEQFF
TRBV6-5	14	TRBJ1-2	TRBD1	.	TGTGCCAGCAGTTACGGACAGGGCTCCTATGGCTACACCTTC	CASSYGQGSYGYTF
TRBV5-1	16	TRBJ1-6	TRBD1	few	TGCGCCAGCAGCTTGCTCGGACAGGCTTTTAATTCACCCCTCCACTTT	CASSLLGQAFNSPLHF
TRBV10-3	12	TRBJ2-7	.	.	TGTGCCATCAGTGCGGGGAACTACGAGCAGTACTTC	CAISAGNYEQYF
TRBV6-6	16	TRBJ1-3	TRBD1	.	TGTGCCAGCAGCCCCATGACAGGGCTGGCAGGAAACACCATATATTTT	CASSPMTGLAGNTIYF
TRBV12-3/TRBV12-4	13	TRBJ1-4	TRBD1	.	TGTGCCAGCAGACAAAGGACAGGGGAAAAACTGTTTTTT	CASRQRTGEKLFF
TRBV18	14	TRBJ2-5	.	.	TGTGCCAGCTCACCTCGGCTAGCCGAAGAGACCCAGTACTTC	CASSPRLAEETQYF